One sample yielded the 14 T cell receptor beta chains listed below, sequenced in a study of blood T cell repertoires in COVID-19. The data were produced by immunoSEQ multiplex PCR, yet TCRdb's version contains in-frame clones alone and is incomplete. The data hold roughly 260,000 clones, with 91% observed a single time. Input material: peripheral blood. The source is a person under 35 with COVID-19, enrolled during active disease.

This chain uses TRBV6-5 with TRBJ1-6, with D uncertain. The CDR3 runs 13 residues. V was trimmed by 6 bases and J by 8 bases, leaving 11 bases between them. CDR1 and CDR2 (germline): MNHEY, SVGAGI. The CDR3 bases are TGTGCCAGCAGGCGGGGTCGGGATTCACCCCTCCACTTT. Protein: CASRRGRDSPLHF.

The chain combines TRBV5-1 with TRBJ1-5; 11 bases are a match to TRBD1. The CDR3 has 14 amino acids. CDR1 and CDR2 from the germline V gene are SGHRS and YFSETQ. V lost 4 bases and J lost 7; bases outside the gene matches: 4. The DNA for the CDR3 is TGCGCCAGCAGCCAGGGACAGGGGGAGCAGCCCCAGCATTTT. Protein: CASSQGQGEQPQHF.

J is TRBJ2-7 and V is TRBV2, with 8 bases aligning to TRBD1. Germline assignment: CDR1 SNHLY and CDR2 FYNNEI. Trimming removed 6 bases from V and 2 bases from J; junction bases left unmatched: 6. This CDR3 spans 14 amino acids. Here the CDR3 reads CASRVTGGPYEQYF. CDR3 coding DNA: TGTGCCAGCAGGGTTACAGGGGGACCCTACGAGCAGTACTTC. Based on the CDR3 plus reference TRBV2 and TRBJ2-7, the full variable domain is EPEVTQTPSHQVTQMGQEVILRCVPISNHLYFYWYRQILGQKVEFLVSFYNNEISEKSEIFDDQFSVERPDGSNFTLKIRSTKLEDSAMYFCASRVTGGPYEQYFGPGTRLTVT.

J is TRBJ1-5 and V is TRBV6-6; 7 bases are shared with TRBD1. V shed 5 bases and J 0 bases; nucleotides not matched to a gene: 16. The CDR3 has 19 amino acids. CDR1 is MNHNY and CDR2 is SVGAGI in the germline V gene (reference sequence). CDR3: CASSPTGTVSGNSNQPQHF. Written as DNA, the CDR3 is TGTGCCAGCAGTCCGACAGGGACGGTTTCCGGGAATAGCAATCAGCCCCAGCATTTT.

V is TRBV4-3 and J is TRBJ2-2; possible D gene TRBD1, 6 bases. Per the germline V gene, CDR1 is LGHNA and CDR2 is YSLEER. The CDR3 spans 16 residues. The germline V and J ends were trimmed by 4 bases and 3 bases, with 15 bases remaining between them. The CDR3 is CASSPGSGHDTGELFF. The CDR3 bases are TGCGCCAGCAGCCCTGGGTCGGGACACGACACCGGGGAGCTGTTTTTT.

The rearrangement joins TRBV5-1 to TRBJ1-2; 7 bases line up with TRBD1. CDR3 length: 14 amino acids. V was clipped by 1 base and J by 4 bases; unmatched bases: 4. Per germline, CDR1 SGHRS and CDR2 YFSETQ. The CDR3: CASSLSAGGYGYTF. As DNA, the CDR3 is TGCGCCAGCAGCTTGAGTGCAGGGGGCTATGGCTACACCTTC. Filled out from reference TRBV5-1 and TRBJ1-2, the complete variable domain reads KAGVTQTPRYLIKTRGQQVTLSCSPISGHRSVSWYQQTPGQGLQFLFEYFSETQRNKGNFPGRFSGRQFSNSRSEMNVSTLELGDSALYLCASSLSAGGYGYTFGSGTRLTVV.

The rearrangement links TRBV20-1 to TRBJ2-3, with 14 bases aligning to TRBD2. Germline V gene data show CDR1 as DFQATT and CDR2 as SNEGSKA (reference sequence). V shed 3 bases and J 8 bases; nucleotides not matched to a gene: 16. The CDR3 has 18 residues. The CDR3 DNA reads as TGCAGTGCTAGTTCTGGACTAGCGGGAGGCTTTCCCTGGGGTACGCAGTATTTT. Its translation: CSASSGLAGGFPWGTQYF.

The chain recombines TRBV2 with TRBJ2-7; possibly TRBD2 for D (6 bases). V lost 6 bases to trimming and J lost 3 bases, with 18 bases between them. Germline CDR1 reads SNHLY; CDR2 reads FYNNEI. The CDR3 is made up of 15 amino acids. CDR3 loop: CASSLRDLGNYEQYF. The DNA for the CDR3 is TGTGCCAGCAGCCTGCGGGACTTAGGAAACTACGAGCAGTACTTC.

The chain joins TRBV9 to TRBJ2-7; 8 nucleotides line up with TRBD2. The CDR3 covers 17 residues. Per germline, CDR1 SGDLS and CDR2 YYNGEE. J was trimmed by 1 base and V by 3 bases; bases with no gene match: 12. CDR3 residues: CASSAAPFSGVSYEQYF. The CDR3 nucleotides are TGTGCCAGCAGCGCCGCCCCCTTTAGCGGGGTATCCTACGAGCAGTACTTC.

The DNA of the CDR3 is TGTGCCAGCAGTCGCAACAGGGAGAATCCTGGGGCCAACGTCCTGACTTTC. Amino acid sequence: CASSRNRENPGANVLTF. The chain uses TRBV6-6 and TRBJ2-6; tentatively, D is TRBD1 (6 bases). The CDR3 extends over 17 amino acids. The V end lost 5 bases, the J end lost 2 bases, and 16 bases lay between the germline ends. The germline CDR1 and CDR2 sequences are MNHNY and SVGAGI (reference sequence).

The V and J genes are TRBV14 and TRBJ2-7; 9 nucleotides match TRBD1. In germline, CDR1 is SGHDN, CDR2 FVKESK. The CDR3 is 15 amino acids. V was pared by 5 bases and J by 4 bases, with 9 bases of the junction left unmatched. The CDR3 is CASSVPGTGSYEQYF. The CDR3 DNA reads as TGTGCCAGCAGCGTACCGGGGACAGGGAGTTACGAGCAGTACTTC.

This clone showed up just a few times. The V gene is TRBV24-1, the J gene TRBJ2-2; D is perhaps TRBD1 (6 bases). The CDR3 is made up of 15 amino acids. CDR1 and CDR2 (germline): KGHDR, SFDVKD. The V end was cut by 3 bases, the J end by 4 bases, with 11 bases between. CDR3 protein: CATSDHQGSTGELFF. The CDR3, as DNA: TGTGCCACCAGTGATCATCAGGGGAGCACCGGGGAGCTGTTTTTT.

The chain combines TRBV7-2 with TRBJ2-5; TRBD2 agrees at 8 bases. Per germline, CDR1 SGHTA and CDR2 FQGNSA. V lost 5 bases, J lost 3 bases, and 8 bases stayed unmatched. This CDR3 has 15 residues. Here the CDR3 reads CASSPPGAGEETQYF. The CDR3 DNA reads TGTGCCAGCAGCCCGCCGGGAGCGGGAGAAGAGACCCAGTACTTC.

The chain links TRBV29-1 to TRBJ2-3; D remains ambiguous. The CDR3 loop spans 12 amino acids. The V gene's germline CDR1 is SQVTM and CDR2 ANQGSEA. Trimming stripped 3 bases from V and 5 bases from J, with 9 bases between. Here the CDR3 reads CSVDTAVDTQYF. CDR3 nucleotide sequence: TGCAGCGTTGATACTGCGGTAGATACGCAGTATTTT.